This entry features one TCR beta chain sequence. Its antigen is unknown. The data were obtained in a study of shared clonotypes between healthy human individuals. Points from the study as a whole: The diversity represented, both genetic and in exposure history, was limited by few donors.

Per the germline V gene, CDR1 is SGHNT and CDR2 is YYREEE (reference sequence). V dropped 4 bases and J dropped 4; count of bases not matched to a gene: 9. This CDR3 contains 17 residues. The assay was immunoSEQ multiplex PCR, and TCRdb's table has in-frame clones only and misses some. In the table there are more than 2,000,000 clones, more than 90% of which are singletons. Material: naive CD4+ T cells sorted from blood. Subset defined: CD45RA+ positively selected. This receptor was identified in a man aged 18 to 30 in good health. The V call is TRBV5-4, the J call TRBJ2-1; 12 nucleotides match TRBD2. The CDR3 loop reads CASSRRASGRGYNEQFF. As DNA, the CDR3 is TGTGCCAGCAGCCGGAGGGCTAGCGGGAGGGGATACAATGAGCAGTTCTTC.